This T cell receptor beta chain was obtained from a study of control samples from healthy donors and cancer patients (dated by TCRdb to 2020 to 2022). The library relied on the immunoSEQ multiplex PCR assay. Sourced from immuneACCESS, this table was stored by TCRdb with only in-frame sequences that have V and J called. A share of the clones is absent; for the studies checked, an unresolved V gene accounts for under half, and the remainder has no known explanation. The sample table shows around 120,000 clones, and 90% to 95% are seen once. In total, the top ten clones hold around 7.6% of the sample. CDR1 MDHEN and CDR2 SYDVKM are derived from the germline V gene. The CDR3 runs 14 amino acids, cysteine and phenylalanine included. Solely the CDR3 DNA is kept, with 42 bases framed from the first base. V sheds 7 bases and J sheds 5 bases, leaving 17 bases between their ends. As regards this clone: Its specific antigen is unknown. No per-base quality is available; no much larger clone lies one base away.

The chain is made from TRBV28 and TRBJ1-2, with the D gene call left open. The source material was blood. The sequence derives from a woman in her late teens or twenties in good health. The bases are TGTGCCAGCACCACTCCCGGGGAGGGATATGGCTACACCTTC. Translated, it gives CASTTPGEGYGYTF.